Presented here are 31 T cell receptor beta chains from one specimen sequenced in a study of shared clonotypes between healthy human individuals. Here immunoSEQ multiplex PCR was the method, and the copy in TCRdb shows in-frame clones only, minus some. Counted here are approximately 1.5 million clones, approximately 98.5% occurring once; the ten biggest clones make up roughly 0.36%. The source material was naive CD4+ T cells sorted from blood. Subset described: CD45RA+ positively selected. The receptors derive from a man between 25 and 39 years old in good health.

This chain joins TRBV2 and TRBJ2-1, with 7 bases aligning to TRBD1. This CDR3 has 13 amino acids. The V segment lost 6 bases and the J segment 4 bases; nucleotides outside the gene matches: 3. Germline CDR1 and CDR2: SNHLY and FYNNEI. The CDR3 loop is CASRMGQYNEQFF. The CDR3 DNA reads as TGTGCCAGCAGGATGGGACAGTACAATGAGCAGTTCTTC.

CDR3 sequence: CASSIPTGYDGYTF. CDR3 DNA sequence: TGTGCCAGTAGTATACCGACAGGGTACGATGGCTACACCTTC. The chain joins TRBV19 to TRBJ1-2, with TRBD1 matching 7 bases. Germline CDR1 and CDR2: LNHDA and SQIVND (reference sequence). With 2 bases clipped from V and 6 bases from J, the junction kept 6 bases outside the gene matches. CDR3 size: 14 residues.

For this clone: Relative to the germline gene, one junction end is altered; a read error may explain this. This chain connects TRBV14 to TRBJ2-5; no firm D call. The CDR3 sequence is 11 residues long. Germline V lookup: CDR1 SGHDN, CDR2 FVKESK. In DNA form, the CDR3 reads TGTGCCAGCAGCCTCCAAGTGACCCAGTACTTC. Translating gives CASSLQVTQYF.

The V gene is TRBV18, the J gene TRBJ2-7, with 7 bases that match TRBD1. CDR3 length: 15 amino acids. Germline V gene data show CDR1 as KGHSH and CDR2 as LQKENI. Trimming took 5 bases from V and 6 from J; bases not matched to a gene: 13. The CDR3 coding sequence is TGTGCCAGCTCATCCCGACAGGGACAGACTCGCGAGCAGTACTTC. Amino acid sequence: CASSSRQGQTREQYF.

Notes on this clone: Other DNA sequences in this specimen translate into the identical CDR3. V gene TRBV15 combines with J gene TRBJ2-6; the D is unclear. The CDR3 runs 16 residues. Trimming left V 0 bases short and J 2 bases short, with 8 bases between. The germline CDR1 and CDR2 sequences are LNHNV and YYDKDF (reference sequence). The CDR3 DNA reads TGTGCCACCAGCAGAGATCGTGGGACTGGGGCCAACGTCCTGACTTTC. Translating gives CATSRDRGTGANVLTF.

The V call is TRBV5-1, the J call TRBJ1-2; D uncertain. The V gene lost 2 bases and the J gene lost 8 bases, with 10 bases spanning the gap. This CDR3 spans 12 amino acids. Looked up from germline, CDR1 is SGHRS and CDR2 is YFSETQ. CDR3 nucleotide sequence: TGCGCCAGCAGCTTAGGCGTCAAAGGCTACACCTTC. Protein sequence: CASSLGVKGYTF.

V gene TRBV12-5 combines with J gene TRBJ2-7, with unresolved D. There are 12 residues in the CDR3. V lost 1 base, J lost 2 bases, and 3 bases lay in between. Germline-derived CDR1 and CDR2 are LGHNT and FRNRAP. The CDR3, as DNA: TGTGCTAGTGGTTTGGACGCCTACGAGCAGTACTTC. As protein: CASGLDAYEQYF.

This chain uses TRBV4-1 with TRBJ2-5; D unresolved. The length of the CDR3 is 13 residues. Trimming left V 2 bases short and J 5 bases short, with 9 bases between. Germline V CDR1 and CDR2: MGHRA, YSYEKL. As DNA, the CDR3 is TGCGCCAGCAGCCAAACCGTGCCCGAGACCCAGTACTTC. It is translated as CASSQTVPETQYF.

The chain recombines TRBV11-3 with TRBJ2-3; maybe TRBD1 (5 bases). Per the germline V gene, CDR1 is SGHNT and CDR2 is YENEEA. Trimming left V 5 bases short and J 3 bases short, with 15 bases between. The CDR3 runs to 15 residues. The CDR3, as DNA: TGTGCCAGCAGCCGGCAGGGATTCGGGACAGATACGCAGTATTTT. Translating gives CASSRQGFGTDTQYF.

The V and J genes are TRBV6-1 and TRBJ2-5, with 7 bases identical to TRBD1. CDR3 length equals 15 residues. The germline gives CDR1 MNHNS, CDR2 SASEGT. J gave up 3 bases and V 4 bases, and 8 bases lay outside the gene matches. CDR3 coding DNA: TGTGCCAGCAGTGGGGCAGGGGGTTGGGAAGAGACCCAGTACTTC. It yields the protein CASSGAGGWEETQYF.

Here the CDR3 reads CASRPLGGADNEQFF. The CDR3 nucleotides read TGTGCCAGCAGACCACTAGGGGGCGCCGACAATGAGCAGTTCTTC. The V call is TRBV5-6, the J call TRBJ2-1; TRBD1 matches 7 bases. The CDR3 has 15 amino acids. Losses at the gene ends were 5 bases for V and 5 bases for J; bases not matched to a gene: 10. Germline assignment: CDR1 SGHDT and CDR2 YYEEEE. Full variable domain (missing parts from reference TRBV5-6 and TRBJ2-1): DAGVTQSPTHLIKTRGQQVTLRCSPKSGHDTVSWYQQALGQGPQFIFQYYEEEERQRGNFPDRFSGHQFPNYSSELNVNALLLGDSALYLCASRPLGGADNEQFFGPGTRLTVL.

The V gene is TRBV6-4, the J gene TRBJ2-1; TRBD1 agrees at 9 bases. Germline lookup yields CDR1 MRHNA and CDR2 SNTAGT. CDR3 size: 12 residues. J was trimmed by 9 bases and V by 6 bases; bases with no gene match: 3. CDR3 sequence: CASRKDRGEQFF. Here the CDR3 DNA reads TGTGCCAGCAGGAAGGACAGGGGTGAGCAGTTCTTC.

This clone was picked up one time. In nucleotides, the CDR3 is TGTGCATTTACAGCGTTATTAAACGAGCAGTACTTC. This sequence encodes CAFTALLNEQYF. This sequence joins TRBV30 and TRBJ2-7; D unresolved. CDR1 GTSNPN and CDR2 SVGIG come from the germline V gene (reference sequence). The CDR3 length is 12 residues.

The V call is TRBV7-3, the J call TRBJ2-7; 8 bases are a match to TRBD2. CDR1 is SGHTA, CDR2 FQGTGA, per germline. This CDR3 contains 20 residues. V was pared by 4 bases and J by 1 base, with 21 bases of the junction left unmatched. This chain's CDR3 is CASSWPGTSLICYGSYEQYF. CDR3 DNA: TGTGCCAGCAGCTGGCCCGGGACTAGTCTAATTTGCTATGGTTCCTACGAGCAGTACTTC. Looking up the rest from reference TRBV7-3 and TRBJ2-7 gives the full variable domain: GAGVSQTPSNKVTEKGKYVELRCDPISGHTALYWYRQSLGQGPEFLIYFQGTGAADDSGLPNDRFFAVRPEGSVSTLKIQRTERGDSAVYLCASSWPGTSLICYGSYEQYFGPGTRLTVT.

With respect to this clone: In the same sample, other DNA sequences code for this CDR3. The rearrangement joins TRBV9 to TRBJ2-1; D unclear. The CDR3 is 15 residues long. The V gene's germline CDR1 is SGDLS and CDR2 YYNGEE. Between the trimmed V and J ends, which lost 0 bases and 1 base, there was a span of 8 bases. In nucleotides, the CDR3 is TGTGCCAGCAGCGTAGGAGGCGCATCCTACAATGAGCAGTTCTTC. It specifies CASSVGGASYNEQFF. Full variable domain (rest looked up from reference TRBV9 and TRBJ2-1): DSGVTQTPKHLITATGQRVTLRCSPRSGDLSVYWYQQSLDQGLQFLIQYYNGEERAKGNILERFSAQQFPDLHSELNLSSLELGDSALYFCASSVGGASYNEQFFGPGTRLTVL.

This chain connects TRBV5-8 to TRBJ1-3; no firm D call. Germline values: CDR1 SGHTS, CDR2 YDEGEE. Trimming removed 7 bases from V and 8 bases from J, with 10 bases in between. The CDR3 covers 11 residues. This CDR3 is CASAHGYTIYF. The CDR3 nucleotides read TGTGCCAGCGCCCATGGCTACACCATATATTTT.

This chain joins TRBV7-9 and TRBJ2-7; 7 bases align to TRBD1. Trimming removed 6 bases from V and 5 bases from J; junction bases left unmatched: 4. The CDR3 totals 12 residues. CDR1 and CDR2 from the germline V gene are SEHNR and FQNEAQ (reference sequence). The CDR3, as DNA: TGTGCCAGCAGTCCTGACAGGGACGAGCAGTACTTC. It specifies CASSPDRDEQYF.

The count of this clone is one. This sequence joins TRBV28 and TRBJ2-1; D is uncertain. This CDR3 region has 15 residues. V lost 3 bases, J lost 2 bases, and 11 bases lay in between. Germline assignment: CDR1 MDHEN and CDR2 SYDVKM. Written as DNA, the CDR3 is TGTGCCAGCAGTTTCGGTGCAAAAGCCTACAATGAGCAGTTCTTC. Its protein product is CASSFGAKAYNEQFF.

Concerning this clone: One end of the junction is discordant with germline, which a read error may explain. V usage is TRBV18 and J usage is TRBJ2-4, with D maybe TRBD1 (5 bases). CDR3 length equals 11 residues. Germline V gene sequence: CDR1 KGHSH, CDR2 LQKENI. Here the CDR3 reads CASSPQAGRDF. CDR3 DNA: TGTGCCAGCTCACCCCAGGCAGGGCGCGACTTC.

This sequence joins TRBV14 and TRBJ1-5; D unclear. CDR3 size: 13 residues. The germline V gene encodes CDR1 SGHDN and CDR2 FVKESK. V gave up 2 bases and J gave up 6 bases, with 8 bases separating them. CDR3 sequence (DNA): TGTGCCAGCAGCCAAACAGAGTCTCAGCCCCAGCATTTT. As protein: CASSQTESQPQHF.

The chain recombines TRBV28 with TRBJ1-2, with 7 bases identical to TRBD1. The CDR3 has 14 amino acids. In germline, CDR1 is MDHEN, CDR2 SYDVKM. J was trimmed by 4 bases and V by 6 bases; bases with no gene match: 8. The CDR3 DNA follows: TGTGCCAGCAGACAACCGGGACAGTTCTATGGCTACACCTTC. Its translation is CASRQPGQFYGYTF.

The J gene is TRBJ1-1, the V gene TRBV28; D gene ambiguous. The V end lost 7 bases, the J end lost 11 bases, and 14 bases lay between the germline ends. The germline V gene has CDR1 MDHEN and CDR2 SYDVKM. The CDR3 contains 11 residues. CDR3: CASTTPGRAFF. The CDR3 region has the DNA TGTGCCAGCACCACCCCCGGAAGGGCTTTCTTT.

The chain links TRBV5-4 to TRBJ2-2; 12 bases map to TRBD2. The CDR3 contains 17 residues. Trimming at V came to 0 bases and at J to 4 bases, leaving 4 bases not matched to a gene. Germline assignment: CDR1 SGHNT and CDR2 YYREEE (reference sequence). For the CDR3, the DNA is TGTGCCAGCAGCTTGGGGACTAGCGGGGACTTCACCGGGGAGCTGTTTTTT. Translating gives CASSLGTSGDFTGELFF.

The chain has TRBV20-1 and TRBJ2-1; D not certain. The germline V and J ends were trimmed by 4 bases and 6 bases, with 7 bases remaining between them. CDR3 size: 11 residues. Per germline, CDR1 DFQATT and CDR2 SNEGSKA (reference sequence). CDR3 amino acids: CSAIVLNEQFF. CDR3 bases: TGCAGTGCTATCGTGCTCAATGAGCAGTTCTTC.

V and J are TRBV18 and TRBJ2-7, with a weak D call TRBD1 (6 bases). Between the trimmed V and J ends, which lost 5 bases and 6 bases, there was a span of 20 bases. Germline V CDR1 and CDR2: KGHSH, LQKENI. There are 15 residues in the CDR3. In DNA, the CDR3 is TGTGCCAGCTCAACAGGACAGTCTACAATCGGCGAGCAGTACTTC. It specifies CASSTGQSTIGEQYF.

The chain combines TRBV20-1 with TRBJ2-3, with unresolved D. Germline loops: CDR1 DFQATT, CDR2 SNEGSKA (reference sequence). V was shortened by 5 bases and J by 8 bases, with 11 bases between the two germline ends. The CDR3 contains 11 residues. This CDR3 reads CSAYPGSTQYF. The CDR3 DNA follows: TGCAGTGCTTACCCCGGTTCTACGCAGTATTTT.

The rearrangement joins TRBV19 to TRBJ1-5, with D possibly matching TRBD1 (5 bases). CDR3 length equals 17 residues. CDR1 is LNHDA, CDR2 SQIVND, per germline (reference sequence). Trimming took off 4 bases at V and 0 bases at J, with 16 bases between the two ends. The CDR3 loop reads CASSNPKDSYSNQPQHF. Here the CDR3 DNA reads TGTGCCAGTAGTAACCCCAAAGACAGCTATAGCAATCAGCCCCAGCATTTT.

The chain employs TRBV7-2 and TRBJ2-1, with D maybe TRBD2 (6 bases). V lost 6 bases and J 12 bases, leaving 24 bases between the germline ends. The CDR3 covers 15 residues. CDR1 is SGHTA, CDR2 FQGNSA, per germline. The CDR3 coding sequence is TGTGCCAGCAGGGTTTCGGCGGGAATGGCGGTAGGGCAGTTCTTC. Protein: CASRVSAGMAVGQFF.

The V gene is TRBV18, the J gene TRBJ1-1; 9 bases are shared with TRBD1. Germline V CDR1 and CDR2: KGHSH, LQKENI. V was pared by 3 bases and J by 4 bases, with 6 bases of the junction left unmatched. The CDR3 runs to 15 residues. CDR3 nucleotides: TGTGCCAGCTCACCTCCCGACAGGGGGGGCACTGAAGCTTTCTTT. Translated, it gives CASSPPDRGGTEAFF.

V and J are TRBV6-1 and TRBJ2-6, with D perhaps assigned TRBD1 or TRBD2 (5 bases each). V was pared by 11 bases and J by 3 bases, with 11 bases between. The CDR3 is 13 residues long. Germline assignment: CDR1 MNHNS and CDR2 SASEGT. The CDR3 nucleotides read TGTGCCTCTCGGGGCGTTGGGGCCAACGTCCTGACTTTC. Its protein product is CASRGVGANVLTF.

The chain is built from TRBV10-2 and TRBJ2-2; perhaps D is TRBD1 or TRBD2 (6 bases each). Germline V gene sequence: CDR1 WSHSY, CDR2 SAAADI. CDR3 length equals 19 residues. Between the trimmed V and J ends, which lost 3 bases and 2 bases, there was a span of 22 bases. The CDR3 bases are TGCGCCAGCAGTGATCACAGGGTCTACCGGCGGGATAACACCGGGGAGCTGTTTTTT. Amino acids: CASSDHRVYRRDNTGELFF.